Each of the 27 T cell receptor beta chains below was sequenced from the same sample in a study of cytotoxic CD8 clonotypes in ibrutinib-treated CLL. Generated by immunoSEQ multiplex PCR, the TCRdb table keeps only in-frame clones and is missing some. The table lists just over 65,000 clones, about two thirds of them singletons. Here the sequenced sample was PBMCs, taken after 12 months of ibrutinib treatment. Receptor source: a human donor with chronic lymphocytic leukemia.

The chain links TRBV28 to TRBJ1-3; D remains ambiguous. This CDR3 is built from 16 residues. The V and J ends lost 5 bases and 1 base respectively, with 15 bases between them. Looked up from germline, CDR1 is MDHEN and CDR2 is SYDVKM. Here the CDR3 reads CASSGLFGGSGNTIYF. The CDR3, as DNA: TGTGCCAGCAGTGGATTATTCGGTGGATCTGGAAACACCATATATTTT.

This clone was counted only a few times. The CDR3 DNA follows: TGTGCCTGGAGACCCAGGGGGGAAGCTAACTATGGCTACACCTTC. Protein sequence: CAWRPRGEANYGYTF. The chain joins TRBV30 to TRBJ1-2; 7 bases line up with TRBD1. The V gene end was trimmed by 3 bases and the J gene end by 0 bases; junction bases not matched to a gene: 7. Germline V gene data show CDR1 as GTSNPN and CDR2 as SVGIG (reference sequence). The CDR3 runs to 15 residues.

The CDR3 here is CASSQNKGEKLFF. The DNA for the CDR3 is TGTGCCAGCAGCCAGAATAAGGGGGAAAAACTGTTTTTT. The V gene is TRBV7-7, the J gene TRBJ1-4; D is perhaps TRBD1 (5 bases). This CDR3 has 13 residues. V was cut by 5 bases and J by 8 bases, with 12 bases left in between. The germline V gene encodes CDR1 SSHAT and CDR2 FNYEAQ (reference sequence).

The genes are TRBV7-9 and TRBJ2-1, with D uncertain. The germline CDR1 and CDR2 sequences are SEHNR and FQNEAQ (reference sequence). Trimming stripped 2 bases from V and 6 bases from J, with 14 bases between. The CDR3 is made up of 15 amino acids. The CDR3 sequence: CASSLSETATNEQFF. The CDR3 DNA follows: TGTGCCAGCAGCTTAAGCGAAACGGCGACCAATGAGCAGTTCTTC. Full variable domain (missing parts from reference TRBV7-9 and TRBJ2-1): DTGVSQNPRHKITKRGQNVTFRCDPISEHNRLYWYRQTLGQGPEFLTYFQNEAQLEKSRLLSDRFSAERPKGSFSTLEIQRTEQGDSAMYLCASSLSETATNEQFFGPGTRLTVL.

The chain has TRBV6-5 and TRBJ2-7, with 8 positions matching TRBD1. CDR3 length: 15 residues. V trimming: 6 bases; J trimming: 3 bases; junction bases outside the gene matches: 10. Germline values: CDR1 MNHEY, CDR2 SVGAGI. CDR3 bases: TGTGCCAGCAGCCACCGACAGGGGCTCGGCTACGAGCAGTACTTC. It codes for CASSHRQGLGYEQYF.

The J gene is TRBJ2-7, the V gene TRBV6-5; D tentatively fits TRBD1 or TRBD2 (5 bases each). This CDR3 is built from 15 residues. V was cut by 5 bases and J by 4 bases, with 18 bases left in between. Germline V gene lookup returns CDR1 MNHEY and CDR2 SVGAGI. The CDR3, as DNA: TGTGCCAGCAGTCCCAAAGGGACCCGGGCGTACGAGCAGTACTTC. Protein: CASSPKGTRAYEQYF.

This clone has only one observation. V is TRBV7-9 and J is TRBJ1-1; D call uncertain. Deletions cut 4 bases from V and 3 bases from J, with 12 bases between. This CDR3 region has 14 residues. Germline lookup yields CDR1 SEHNR and CDR2 FQNEAQ (reference sequence). The CDR3 DNA follows: TGTGCCAGCAGCTCCGGTGAGCGGGACACTGAAGCTTTCTTT. It specifies CASSSGERDTEAFF. Full variable domain (missing parts from reference TRBV7-9 and TRBJ1-1): DTGVSQNPRHKITKRGQNVTFRCDPISEHNRLYWYRQTLGQGPEFLTYFQNEAQLEKSRLLSDRFSAERPKGSFSTLEIQRTEQGDSAMYLCASSSGERDTEAFFGQGTRLTVV.

The CDR3 is CASSAYPGTGNNEQFF. The CDR3 DNA sequence: TGTGCCAGCAGCGCCTATCCCGGGACAGGTAACAATGAGCAGTTCTTC. The V and J genes are TRBV11-2 and TRBJ2-1; TRBD1 agrees at 8 bases. Losses at the gene ends were 5 bases for V and 5 bases for J; bases not matched to a gene: 11. Per the germline V gene, CDR1 is SGHAT and CDR2 is FQNNGV. This CDR3 is 16 amino acids long. The full variable domain, rest sourced from reference TRBV11-2 and TRBJ2-1, is EAGVAQSPRYKIIEKRQSVAFWCNPISGHATLYWYQQILGQGPKLLIQFQNNGVVDDSQLPKDRFSAERLKGVDSTLKIQPAKLEDSAVYLCASSAYPGTGNNEQFFGPGTRLTVL.

V gene TRBV7-3 combines with J gene TRBJ2-1; 8 bases match TRBD2. This CDR3 comprises 15 residues. Germline V gene lookup returns CDR1 SGHTA and CDR2 FQGTGA. V lost 5 bases, J lost 3 bases, and 6 bases stayed unmatched. The CDR3 coding sequence is TGTGCCAGCAGCAATTTAGGGACTAGCTACAATGAGCAGTTCTTC. Translation: CASSNLGTSYNEQFF.

This chain connects TRBV9 to TRBJ1-1; D is unresolved. This CDR3 region has 13 residues. V gave up 6 bases and J gave up 1 base, with 10 bases separating them. Germline V gene sequence: CDR1 SGDLS, CDR2 YYNGEE. The CDR3 bases are TGTGCCAGCACCCGGGTCGAGAACACTGAAGCTTTCTTT. Its translation: CASTRVENTEAFF.

This clone occurred once. The CDR3 is CASSPTSGGVYNEQFF. DNA of the CDR3: TGTGCCAGTAGTCCCACTAGCGGGGGGGTATACAATGAGCAGTTCTTC. V gene TRBV19 combines with J gene TRBJ2-1; 13 bases line up with TRBD2. The CDR3 consists of 16 residues. V shed 5 bases and J 4 bases; nucleotides not matched to a gene: 5. CDR1 is LNHDA, CDR2 SQIVND, per germline (reference sequence).

This clone was counted only a few times. The CDR3 DNA reads TGTGCCAGCAGGCCGGCCTCCGTGGGGCGGGTGAACACTGAAGCTTTCTTT. Translating it yields CASRPASVGRVNTEAFF. This chain uses TRBV5-4 with TRBJ1-1; tentative D call: TRBD1 (5 bases). V was pared by 5 bases and J by 0 bases, with 20 bases between. The CDR3 is made up of 17 amino acids. Germline V gene data show CDR1 as SGHNT and CDR2 as YYREEE (reference sequence).

V gene TRBV7-9 combines with J gene TRBJ1-1; 7 positions agree with TRBD1. Germline lookup yields CDR1 SEHNR and CDR2 FQNEAQ (reference sequence). V lost 2 bases, J lost 1 base, and 4 bases stayed unmatched. The CDR3 has 15 residues. The CDR3 here is CASSLLRQGNTEAFF. The CDR3 coding sequence is TGTGCCAGCAGCTTATTGCGACAGGGGAACACTGAAGCTTTCTTT.

The rearrangement uses TRBV7-2 and TRBJ2-5; 7 bases align to TRBD2. J was trimmed by 4 bases and V by 5 bases; bases with no gene match: 10. In germline, CDR1 is SGHTA, CDR2 FQGNSA. The CDR3 is 15 amino acids. CDR3 sequence reads: CASSPGGSGGETQYF. In DNA form, the CDR3 reads TGTGCCAGCAGCCCCGGCGGGTCGGGGGGAGAGACCCAGTACTTC.

The chain recombines TRBV28 with TRBJ2-7; 12 nucleotides line up with TRBD2. CDR1 is MDHEN and CDR2 is SYDVKM in the germline V gene. The CDR3 is 16 residues long. After removal of 2 bases from V and 3 bases from J, the junction contained 5 bases not matched to a gene. The CDR3 region has the DNA TGTGCCAGCAGTTTAGGTGGGACTAGCGGGTTCTACGAGCAGTACTTC. Its protein product is CASSLGGTSGFYEQYF.

The chain carries TRBV2 and TRBJ1-5; 8 bases are shared with TRBD1. Germline CDR1 is SNHLY and CDR2 is FYNNEI. V lost 6 bases and J lost 9; bases outside the gene matches: 13. The CDR3 runs 15 residues. Written as DNA, the CDR3 is TGTGCCAGCAGGATTGACAGGGGTAATCGTGGGCCCCAGCATTTT. Amino acids: CASRIDRGNRGPQHF.

This sequence joins TRBV6-1 and TRBJ2-5, with TRBD1 as a possible D gene (6 bases). Germline lookup yields CDR1 MNHNS and CDR2 SASEGT. Trimming took off 5 bases at V and 4 bases at J, with 8 bases between the two ends. There are 12 residues in the CDR3. CDR3 coding DNA: TGTGCCAGCAGTAGGGGGATAGAGACCCAGTACTTC. Its translation is CASSRGIETQYF.

The chain has TRBV27 and TRBJ2-3; D not resolved. The CDR3 length is 15 residues. The V and J ends lost 5 bases and 0 bases respectively, with 12 bases between them. The germline V gene encodes CDR1 MNHEY and CDR2 SMNVEV (reference sequence). The CDR3 sequence is CASSPTTTSTDTQYF. CDR3 DNA sequence: TGTGCCAGCAGTCCCACTACCACTAGCACAGATACGCAGTATTTT.

This clone was counted a few times. This chain links TRBV7-9 with TRBJ1-1; D call uncertain. Trimming stripped 5 bases from V and 4 bases from J, with 17 bases between. Germline V lookup: CDR1 SEHNR, CDR2 FQNEAQ (reference sequence). This CDR3 comprises 15 residues. CDR3 in amino acids: CASSHRGGMGTEAFF. In nucleotides, the CDR3 is TGTGCCAGCAGCCACAGAGGAGGGATGGGCACTGAAGCTTTCTTT.

On this clone itself: At one end the junction does not follow the germline gene, possibly because of a read error. This chain links TRBV6-1 with TRBJ2-4; perhaps TRBD1 as D (6 bases). Germline V gene lookup returns CDR1 MNHNS and CDR2 SASEGT. The CDR3 is 12 residues long. The DNA of the CDR3 is TGTGCCAGCAGTGAGGCGGACAGAGCGGTCCGTTTC. This encodes CASSEADRAVRF.

This clone was seen a few times. V and J are TRBV18 and TRBJ1-1; unclear D gene. The CDR3 has 13 residues. Germline V CDR1 and CDR2: KGHSH, LQKENI. Trimming removed 2 bases from V and 1 base from J, with 5 bases in between. CDR3 sequence: CASSPAANTEAFF. The DNA for the CDR3 is TGTGCCAGCTCACCAGCGGCGAACACTGAAGCTTTCTTT.

This clone was observed once. The V and J genes are TRBV7-2 and TRBJ2-5, with D possibly called TRBD1 or TRBD2 (6 bases each). This CDR3 spans 14 amino acids. Deletions cut 5 bases from V and 4 bases from J, with 14 bases between. Germline-derived CDR1 and CDR2 are SGHTA and FQGNSA. The CDR3 loop reads CASSPGASAETQYF. The CDR3 region has the DNA TGTGCCAGCAGCCCAGGGGCTAGCGCAGAGACCCAGTACTTC.

The chain is built from TRBV19 and TRBJ2-7; 7 nucleotides line up with TRBD1. The CDR3 length is 17 residues. CDR1 and CDR2 from the germline V gene are LNHDA and SQIVND (reference sequence). Germline trimming cut 3 bases from V and 3 bases from J; bases unmatched to any gene: 14. CDR3 nucleotides: TGTGCCAGTAGTATCCAGGCCCCGGGACAGATGAGCTACGAGCAGTACTTC. Amino acid sequence: CASSIQAPGQMSYEQYF.

J is TRBJ2-3 and V is TRBV6-5; D might be TRBD1 (5 bases). Germline V gives CDR1 MNHEY, CDR2 SVGAGI. The CDR3 is made up of 13 amino acids. Trimming shortened V by 6 bases and J by 4 bases, and 11 bases separated the two germline ends. CDR3 in amino acids: CASRGPVPDTQYF. The CDR3 DNA sequence: TGTGCCAGCAGGGGGCCCGTCCCAGATACGCAGTATTTT.

A few counts support this clone. The chain uses TRBV18 and TRBJ1-4; no reliable D call. V lost 3 bases and J lost 7, with 9 bases in between. CDR3 length equals 13 residues. From germline, CDR1 is KGHSH and CDR2 LQKENI. The DNA for the CDR3 is TGTGCCAGCTCACCCCAACCATCTGAAAAACTGTTTTTT. Protein product: CASSPQPSEKLFF.

V usage is TRBV19 and J usage is TRBJ1-2; TRBD1 aligns across 7 bases. Germline values: CDR1 LNHDA, CDR2 SQIVND (reference sequence). The CDR3 extends over 14 amino acids. Germline trimming cut 5 bases from V and 4 bases from J; bases unmatched to any gene: 7. CDR3 bases: TGTGCCAGTAGTGGGCGACAGGGTGGCTATGGCTACACCTTC. As protein: CASSGRQGGYGYTF.

This sequence joins TRBV11-2 and TRBJ1-2, with TRBD1 as a possible D gene (6 bases). Germline V gives CDR1 SGHAT, CDR2 FQNNGV. With 4 bases removed from V and 0 bases from J, the gap between germline ends came to 12 bases. The CDR3 loop spans 15 amino acids. CDR3 sequence (DNA): TGTGCCAGCAGCTACACGGGACAAGCTAACTATGGCTACACCTTC. Translating it yields CASSYTGQANYGYTF.